These 27 T cell receptor beta chains were all obtained from the same sample, sequenced in a study of blood T cell repertoires in COVID-19. Sequenced by immunoSEQ multiplex PCR; TCRdb stores in-frame clones only, minus some. This sample has about 240,000 clones, with roughly 80% found just once. Sequencing was done on a sample of peripheral blood. Receptor source: an elderly woman with COVID-19, enrolled during active disease.

The rearrangement joins TRBV5-1 to TRBJ2-1; 8 bases map to TRBD1. This CDR3 has 15 amino acids. Losses at the gene ends were 4 bases for V and 6 bases for J; bases not matched to a gene: 9. CDR1 and CDR2 from the germline V gene are SGHRS and YFSETQ. CDR3 loop: CASSLGQGAINEQFF. As DNA, the CDR3 is TGCGCCAGCAGCCTCGGCCAGGGGGCCATCAATGAGCAGTTCTTC.

The genes are TRBV29-1 and TRBJ2-1; 10 bases map to TRBD1. The CDR3 length is 15 residues. Germline assignment: CDR1 SQVTM and CDR2 ANQGSEA. V trimming: 2 bases; J trimming: 9 bases; junction bases outside the gene matches: 10. Written as DNA, the CDR3 is TGCAGCGTTGAACCCTGGGGGACAGGGGAGAGTGAGCAGTTCTTC. The encoded protein is CSVEPWGTGESEQFF.

The chain has TRBV6-5 and TRBJ2-7, with 10 bases matching TRBD2. The V gene's germline CDR1 is MNHEY and CDR2 SVGAGI. The trim removed 5 bases at V and 12 bases at J, leaving 7 bases unmatched. The CDR3 has 12 residues. CDR3 bases: TGTGCCAGCAGTCAACTAGCGGGGAGTTGGTACTTC. This translates into CASSQLAGSWYF.

The chain has TRBV28 and TRBJ1-5; 10 bases are shared with TRBD1. The germline CDR1 and CDR2 sequences are MDHEN and SYDVKM. This CDR3 region has 15 residues. With 4 bases clipped from V and 0 bases from J, the junction kept 0 bases outside the gene matches. CDR3 protein: CASSWDRGSNQPQHF. The CDR3 DNA reads as TGTGCCAGCAGTTGGGACAGGGGTAGCAATCAGCCCCAGCATTTT.

CDR3 residues: CASSRGQGITDTQYF. CDR3 coding DNA: TGTGCCAGCAGCAGGGGACAGGGGATCACAGATACGCAGTATTTT. The rearrangement links TRBV5-4 to TRBJ2-3, with 10 positions matching TRBD1. The V gene's germline CDR1 is SGHNT and CDR2 YYREEE (reference sequence). The CDR3 spans 15 residues. Trimming took 4 bases from V and 2 from J; bases not matched to a gene: 4.

CDR3 in amino acids: CASSSSGGFNTIYF. CDR3 DNA sequence: TGTGCCAGCAGCTCGTCAGGGGGCTTCAACACCATATATTTT. The chain recombines TRBV7-2 with TRBJ1-3, with 8 bases aligning to TRBD1. J was trimmed by 7 bases and V by 4 bases; bases with no gene match: 6. CDR1 and CDR2 (germline): SGHTA, FQGNSA. The CDR3 extends over 14 amino acids.

J is TRBJ1-2 and V is TRBV28; 7 bases align to TRBD1. In germline, CDR1 is MDHEN, CDR2 SYDVKM. V shed 7 bases, J shed 8 bases, and the junction held 7 bases outside the gene matches. This CDR3 has 12 residues. The CDR3 loop is CASTQTGIGYTF. In DNA, the CDR3 is TGTGCCAGCACCCAGACAGGGATCGGCTACACCTTC.

The CDR3 DNA is TGTGCCAGCAGCGATCAAGGGGTTGGGGCTTTCTTT. Its protein is CASSDQGVGAFF. V gene TRBV5-6 combines with J gene TRBJ1-1; TRBD1 is a possible D gene (5 bases). Germline CDR1 and CDR2: SGHDT and YYEEEE. The ends were cut back, 4 bases at V and 11 bases at J, with 15 bases in the middle. The CDR3 length is 12 residues.

The chain employs TRBV11-2 and TRBJ2-3, with TRBD2 matching over 14 bases. After removal of 4 bases from V and 3 bases from J, the junction contained 9 bases not matched to a gene. This CDR3 region has 18 residues. The germline CDR1 and CDR2 sequences are SGHAT and FQNNGV. In DNA, the CDR3 is TGTGCCAGCAGCTCGGGGTTGGGACTAGCGGGGGAGACAGATACGCAGTATTTT. Amino acids: CASSSGLGLAGETDTQYF.

V is TRBV2 and J is TRBJ2-5; 9 bases match TRBD2. CDR1 SNHLY and CDR2 FYNNEI come from the germline V gene. CDR3 length equals 13 residues. The V and J ends lost 4 bases and 3 bases, in that order; junction bases with no gene match: 0. CDR3 bases: TGTGCCAGCAGTGGACTAGCGGAAGAGACCCAGTACTTC. Its protein product is CASSGLAEETQYF.

The chain carries TRBV7-9 and TRBJ2-5; 9 bases agree with TRBD1. From germline, CDR1 is SEHNR and CDR2 FQNEAQ (reference sequence). The CDR3 has 15 amino acids. V lost 1 base and J lost 3; bases outside the gene matches: 3. This CDR3 is CASSLDGTGKETQYF. The CDR3 nucleotides read TGTGCCAGCAGCTTAGACGGGACAGGGAAAGAGACCCAGTACTTC.

This clone was observed many times. The rearrangement joins TRBV7-9 to TRBJ2-3; 9 nucleotides agree with TRBD1. Germline trimming cut 4 bases from V and 3 bases from J; bases unmatched to any gene: 8. The germline gives CDR1 SEHNR, CDR2 FQNEAQ (reference sequence). The CDR3 is 16 residues long. This CDR3 is CASSSIWTGATDTQYF. CDR3 nucleotide sequence: TGTGCCAGCAGCTCCATCTGGACAGGGGCAACAGATACGCAGTATTTT.

The chain is built from TRBV5-1 and TRBJ2-2; 7 positions agree with TRBD1. Trimming took 3 bases from V and 0 from J; bases not matched to a gene: 5. The germline CDR1 and CDR2 sequences are SGHRS and YFSETQ. The CDR3 contains 16 residues. The CDR3 loop reads CASSYRQGTNTGELFF. For the CDR3, the DNA is TGCGCCAGCAGCTATAGACAGGGCACGAACACCGGGGAGCTGTTTTTT.

This clone appeared once. This chain links TRBV11-2 with TRBJ2-3, with D tentatively TRBD2 (5 bases). The CDR3 is 15 amino acids. The V and J ends lost 1 base and 4 bases respectively, with 12 bases between them. Germline values: CDR1 SGHAT, CDR2 FQNNGV. The CDR3 sequence: CASSLVAVEADTQYF. The CDR3 DNA is TGTGCCAGCAGCTTAGTTGCGGTGGAGGCAGATACGCAGTATTTT.

CDR3 coding DNA: TGCGCCAGCAGCTCCTCGGGACAGGGATACGAGCAGTACTTC. It encodes CASSSSGQGYEQYF. The chain carries TRBV5-1 and TRBJ2-7; 9 positions match TRBD1. The CDR3 is 14 residues long. The germline gives CDR1 SGHRS, CDR2 YFSETQ. V shed 3 bases and J 4 bases; nucleotides not matched to a gene: 5.

The V and J genes are TRBV15 and TRBJ2-1; maybe TRBD1 (5 bases). The CDR3 has 19 residues. The germline V gene has CDR1 LNHNV and CDR2 YYDKDF (reference sequence). V was shortened by 0 bases and J by 6 bases, with 24 bases between the two germline ends. CDR3 sequence (DNA): TGTGCCACCAGCAGAGATAGGGGTTGGAACTCCGGCCCTTCCAATGAGCAGTTCTTC. The encoded protein is CATSRDRGWNSGPSNEQFF. The complete variable domain, with remaining parts taken from reference TRBV15 and TRBJ2-1, reads DAMVIQNPRYQVTQFGKPVTLSCSQTLNHNVMYWYQQKSSQAPKLLFHYYDKDFNNEADTPDNFQSRRPNTSFCFLDIRSPGLGDTAMYLCATSRDRGWNSGPSNEQFFGPGTRLTVL.

J is TRBJ1-6 and V is TRBV28; D is ambiguous. CDR3 length equals 20 residues. V lost 2 bases and J lost 0, with 20 bases in between. Germline V gene lookup returns CDR1 MDHEN and CDR2 SYDVKM. The chain's CDR3 is CASSLGYFRNSGSYNSPLHF. The CDR3 DNA reads as TGTGCCAGCAGTTTAGGTTATTTCAGGAATTCTGGCTCCTATAATTCACCCCTCCACTTT.

The table lists this clone with a count of one. This chain links TRBV24-1 with TRBJ2-5, with TRBD1 matching over 8 bases. Trimming took 4 bases from V and 5 from J; bases not matched to a gene: 11. The CDR3 contains 16 residues. The V gene's germline CDR1 is KGHDR and CDR2 SFDVKD. CDR3: CATSDNSLTGEETQYF. CDR3 DNA: TGTGCCACCAGTGACAATTCTCTGACAGGGGAGGAGACCCAGTACTTC.

The CDR3 loop is CASSRTGVEGYTF. As DNA, the CDR3 is TGTGCCAGCAGCCGGACAGGGGTGGAGGGCTACACCTTC. The rearrangement uses TRBV3-1 (or the pseudogene TRBV3-2) and TRBJ1-2, with 9 bases aligning to TRBD1. This CDR3 is built from 13 residues. Trimming took 4 bases from V and 8 from J; bases not matched to a gene: 5. Germline V gene lookup returns CDR1 LGHDT and CDR2 YNNKEL (reference sequence).

The CDR3 DNA is TGTGCCAGTAGTTCTAGCGGACCCCTGGGAGAGACCCAGTACTTC. Translating it yields CASSSSGPLGETQYF. V usage is TRBV19 and J usage is TRBJ2-5; TRBD2 aligns across 7 bases. The germline gives CDR1 LNHDA, CDR2 SQIVND (reference sequence). The CDR3 consists of 15 residues. Trimming removed 5 bases from V and 4 bases from J; junction bases left unmatched: 10.

The chain has TRBV3-1 (or the pseudogene TRBV3-2) and TRBJ2-5, with 7 bases matching TRBD2. From germline, CDR1 is LGHDT and CDR2 YNNKEL (reference sequence). Unmatched junction bases numbered 5, after V lost 6 bases and J lost 4 bases. The CDR3 runs to 13 residues. The CDR3 nucleotides read TGTGCCAGCAGTCCGGGGAGGGTAGAGACCCAGTACTTC. This encodes CASSPGRVETQYF.

The chain carries TRBV2 and TRBJ1-2, with TRBD1 matching over 10 bases. Germline V gene data show CDR1 as SNHLY and CDR2 as FYNNEI. After removal of 11 bases from V and 0 bases from J, the junction contained 9 bases not matched to a gene. This CDR3 region has 15 residues. CDR3 sequence: CAGSGQGIANYGYTF. CDR3 coding DNA: TGTGCCGGTTCGGGACAGGGGATAGCTAACTATGGCTACACCTTC.

V is TRBV5-1 and J is TRBJ2-7; D may be TRBD1 (5 bases). The length of the CDR3 is 14 residues. V shed 0 bases and J shed 4 bases, with 11 bases lying between them. The germline V gene encodes CDR1 SGHRS and CDR2 YFSETQ. The CDR3 region has the DNA TGCGCCAGCAGCTTGGCTCAGGGCCTATACGAGCAGTACTTC. Translating gives CASSLAQGLYEQYF.

This clone has more than one count but fewer than ten. Here the CDR3 reads CASSPTLGRETNYGYTF. In nucleotides, the CDR3 is TGTGCCAGCAGCCCTACTCTTGGGCGGGAGACTAACTATGGCTACACCTTC. The rearrangement links TRBV7-9 to TRBJ1-2; no definite D call. V was pared by 5 bases and J by 0 bases, with 19 bases between. Germline CDR1 and CDR2: SEHNR and FQNEAQ (reference sequence). This CDR3 is built from 17 residues.

Remarks on this clone: A junction end diverges from the germline sequence, so it may reflect a read error. V gene TRBV3-1 (or the pseudogene TRBV3-2) combines with J gene TRBJ1-6; 10 bases are a match to TRBD1. Germline loops: CDR1 LGHDT, CDR2 YNNKEL (reference sequence). The CDR3 contains 17 residues. The CDR3 DNA reads TGTGCCAGCAGCCCTTTTTCGAGTGACAGGGGGCTTTCACCCCCCCACTTT. This codes for CASSPFSSDRGLSPPHF.

V usage is TRBV5-1 and J usage is TRBJ2-1, with 12 bases lining up with TRBD2. Trimming at V came to 0 bases and at J to 7 bases, leaving 8 bases not matched to a gene. CDR1 SGHRS and CDR2 YFSETQ come from the germline V gene. CDR3 length: 17 residues. CDR3 DNA sequence: TGCGCCAGCAGCTTGGCACTAGCGGGAGGAAGGAGGAATGAGCAGTTCTTC. Translation gives CASSLALAGGRRNEQFF.

The rearrangement joins TRBV24-1 to TRBJ1-2; the D gene is possibly TRBD1 (6 bases). The CDR3 runs 13 residues. The ends were cut back, 5 bases at V and 8 bases at J, with 14 bases in the middle. Germline V gene lookup returns CDR1 KGHDR and CDR2 SFDVKD. As DNA, the CDR3 is TGTGCCACCAGTGGTCAGGGGTTCGGAGGCTACACCTTC. Translating it yields CATSGQGFGGYTF.